Given below is one TCR beta chain in context. Antigen unknown. The CDR3 is 18 residues long. With 0 bases clipped from V and 7 bases from J, the junction kept 11 bases outside the gene matches. CDR1 and CDR2 (germline): LGHNA, YNFKEQ. As to time point: peripheral blood 6 weeks after treatment start. TCRdb's table, derived via immunoSEQ multiplex PCR, lists solely in-frame clones and lacks some. The sample holds about 130,000 clones, more than 75% seen once. These data originate in a study of PD-L1 blockade in urothelial cancer. Background on the study: The median number of T cells present in blood samples was approximately 140,000.

Overall study findings and caveats: Having blood TCR clonality under the median before treatment predicted better survival.

The TCR comes from a man in his fifties with urothelial cancer. Sequencing used PBMCs, obtained around atezolizumab (anti-PD-L1) treatment. The genes are TRBV4-2 and TRBJ2-2, with 10 positions matching TRBD2. The CDR3 coding sequence is TGTGCCAGCAGCCAAGATTTGGTCCTAGCGGGAGCGGTCGGGGAGCTGTTTTTT. Translation: CASSQDLVLAGAVGELFF.